The following is a TCR beta chain sequence with its context. The specificity of this receptor is unknown. No much larger clone is present one base from it, and per-base qualities are unavailable. This entry is derived from a study of blood T cell repertoires in COVID-19 (TCRdb year 2020). Turning to the overall study: Samples covering the acute and convalescent phases of COVID-19 were provided by collaborators in the United States, Italy and Spain. The prospective study material was composed of cDNA or gDNA derived from T cells, B-cell-depleted T cells, or PBMCs. A de-identified subject ID, COVID-19 status, age in years and sex were almost always included in the sample metadata. The repertoires were released in a freely available public database meant as a resource for research on the immune response to SARS-CoV-2. Where available, HLA class I and class II types were taken from metadata supplied by the sample provider and were not determined by assay-based typing. The samples were drawn from the first 160 participants of the ongoing ImmuneRACE study and from 1,200 or so subjects provided by 6 global collaborators. The dataset comprised deeply sampled blood TCRbeta repertoires from subjects exposed to, actively infected with, or recovered from COVID-19. Points the paper makes about the study in general: How much clinical and demographic metadata was included differed by source and by participant, and the metadata was provided uncurated.

TCRbeta CDR3 regions were amplified from genomic DNA using the immunoSEQ Assay, a bias-controlled multiplex PCR. Regarding the original processing steps: Nucleated cell counts per sample were estimated from amplification of reference gene primers within the assay. Sequence reads were collapsed and filtered to measure the absolute abundance of every unique TCRbeta CDR3 rearrangement. For each sample, productive Simpson clonality was calculated by taking the square root of Simpson's diversity index across productive rearrangements. This immuneACCESS table, as held by TCRdb, lists in-frame sequences with V and J called but not all clones. Of the missing ones, under half trace to an unresolved V gene in checked studies; the others have no known cause. The D gene and trimming were derived from the DNA, and the V and J assignments and clone size from that table. The sample table lists 100,000 to 120,000 clones, roughly 82% of them with a count of one. Clones ranked in the top ten supply 16% of the sample.

Whole blood was collected in K2EDTA tubes by collaborating institutions according to the institutions' own protocols. For TCRbeta analysis, collaborator samples were shipped as frozen whole blood, as isolated PBMCs, or as DNA extracted from either sample type. Germline trimming: 5 bases from V, 5 bases from J; junction bases outside gene matches: 8. The germline V gene (reference sequence) gives CDR1 as LNHNV and CDR2 as YYDKDF. The CDR3 holds 15 amino acids from the cysteine to the phenylalanine. CDR3 DNA only is kept here, 45 bases in frame from base 1. The chain is made from TRBV15 and TRBJ2-3, with 9 junctional bases fitting TRBD1. Sample: peripheral blood. This clonotype originated in a woman aged 55 to 70 with acute or convalescent COVID-19. CDR3 loop: CATSGRTGAVDTQYF. The DNA reads TGTGCCACCAGCGGACGGACAGGGGCAGTAGATACGCAGTATTTT.